These 20 T cell receptor beta chains originate from one sample sequenced in a study of T cell responses to AZD1222 COVID-19 vaccine. Method: immunoSEQ multiplex PCR; TCRdb's copy keeps in-frame clones and lacks some. This sample carries 130,000 to 150,000 clones, around nine tenths of them seen once, and the ten largest clones take 2.5% to 3%. This material consisted of peripheral blood, taken on day 0 of MenACWY control vaccination. These receptors came from an adult in good health.

This clone was seen only a few times. The chain employs TRBV10-2 and TRBJ2-7; TRBD2 matches 12 bases. CDR3 length: 14 residues. With 6 bases clipped from V and 4 bases from J, the junction kept 4 bases outside the gene matches. CDR1 and CDR2 (germline): WSHSY, SAAADI. The CDR3 nucleotides are TGCGCCAGCAGGACTAGCGGGAGTGGGTACGAGCAGTACTTC. Translation: CASRTSGSGYEQYF.

The J gene is TRBJ1-5, the V gene TRBV9; 8 bases line up with TRBD1. Germline V gene data show CDR1 as SGDLS and CDR2 as YYNGEE. The trim removed 0 bases at V and 3 bases at J, leaving 5 bases unmatched. This CDR3 has 16 amino acids. The CDR3, as DNA: TGTGCCAGCAGCGTAGGTGGACAGGGCCTCAATCAGCCCCAGCATTTT. It translates to CASSVGGQGLNQPQHF.

By sample fraction, this clone is medium-sized. The V call is TRBV6-4, the J call TRBJ2-2; TRBD2 matches 11 bases. The germline V gene has CDR1 MRHNA and CDR2 SNTAGT. The CDR3 spans 14 residues. V was pared by 4 bases and J by 5 bases, with 0 bases of the junction left unmatched. CDR3 nucleotides: TGTGCCAGCAGTGCTAGCGGGGGGACCGGGGAGCTGTTTTTT. Amino acids: CASSASGGTGELFF.

This chain connects TRBV7-2 to TRBJ1-2; no clear D. This CDR3 is 12 amino acids long. Trimming pared 1 base from V and 4 bases from J, leaving 4 bases between. Germline CDR1 is SGHTA and CDR2 is FQGNSA. The CDR3 sequence: CASSLDTYGYTF. The CDR3 DNA sequence: TGTGCCAGCAGCTTAGATACCTATGGCTACACCTTC.

This chain joins TRBV11-2 and TRBJ2-1; 11 nucleotides line up with TRBD2. V dropped 1 base and J dropped 2; count of bases not matched to a gene: 7. Looked up from germline, CDR1 is SGHAT and CDR2 is FQNNGV. The CDR3 covers 18 residues. CDR3 sequence (DNA): TGTGCCAGCAGCTTAGTACCCCTAGCGGGGGGAACCTACAATGAGCAGTTCTTC. Amino acids: CASSLVPLAGGTYNEQFF.

This chain joins TRBV11-2 and TRBJ1-2; D gene uncertain. The CDR3 runs 13 residues. V lost 1 base, J lost 3 bases, and 6 bases lay in between. Germline V gene data show CDR1 as SGHAT and CDR2 as FQNNGV. For the CDR3, the DNA is TGTGCCAGCAGCTTAGGCTTGGACTATGGCTACACCTTC. Protein: CASSLGLDYGYTF. The full variable domain, completed using reference TRBV11-2 and TRBJ1-2, is EAGVAQSPRYKIIEKRQSVAFWCNPISGHATLYWYQQILGQGPKLLIQFQNNGVVDDSQLPKDRFSAERLKGVDSTLKIQPAKLEDSAVYLCASSLGLDYGYTFGSGTRLTVV.

This rearrangement joins TRBV4-1 to TRBJ1-6; D uncertain. V dropped 10 bases and J dropped 7 bases, with 17 bases sitting between them. The CDR3 consists of 14 residues. Germline CDR1 is MGHRA and CDR2 is YSYEKL. The CDR3 nucleotides read TGCGCCACCCCGGACTCTCCTTGGAATTCACCCCTCCACTTT. Residues: CATPDSPWNSPLHF.

The chain has TRBV27 and TRBJ1-4, with D possibly being TRBD1 (5 bases). CDR1 is MNHEY, CDR2 SMNVEV, per germline (reference sequence). The CDR3 has 15 amino acids. The germline V and J ends were trimmed by 7 bases and 5 bases, with 17 bases remaining between them. The CDR3 spells CASTSGGGGNEKLFF. In DNA form, the CDR3 reads TGTGCCAGCACTTCCGGTGGGGGGGGGAATGAAAAACTGTTTTTT.

In its sample, this clone was seen once. The CDR3 nucleotides read TGTGCCAGTAGTAACCAACGGGCAGAGACCCAGTACTTC. It encodes CASSNQRAETQYF. The chain links TRBV19 to TRBJ2-5, with D unclear. The CDR3 sequence is 13 residues long. V was cut by 4 bases and J by 4 bases, with 10 bases left in between. Germline values: CDR1 LNHDA, CDR2 SQIVND (reference sequence).

The chain couples TRBV28 to TRBJ2-3, with TRBD2 as a possible D gene (6 bases). Germline V CDR1 and CDR2: MDHEN, SYDVKM. V lost 5 bases, J lost 1 base, and 10 bases lay in between. CDR3 size: 14 residues. The CDR3 DNA follows: TGTGCCAGCAGTATAGGCGGGGGCACAGATACGCAGTATTTT. Protein sequence: CASSIGGGTDTQYF.

The V and J genes are TRBV24-1 and TRBJ1-1; possible D gene TRBD1, 5 bases. V was clipped by 3 bases and J by 2 bases, with 12 bases between them. The CDR3 loop spans 15 amino acids. Germline CDR1 KGHDR, CDR2 SFDVKD. The CDR3 region is CATSDGGGVNTEAFF. The DNA for the CDR3 is TGTGCCACCAGTGATGGCGGGGGAGTTAACACTGAAGCTTTCTTT.

The gene calls are TRBV7-3 and TRBJ2-1; 9 bases match TRBD2. This CDR3 has 15 residues. In germline, CDR1 is SGHTA, CDR2 FQGTGA. After removal of 1 base from V and 5 bases from J, the junction contained 3 bases not matched to a gene. The CDR3 bases are TGTGCCAGCAGCTTAATAGCGGGGGTAGACAATGAGCAGTTCTTC. Translating it yields CASSLIAGVDNEQFF.

This sequence joins TRBV5-1 and TRBJ1-6; TRBD1 aligns across 7 bases. CDR3 length equals 16 residues. V was clipped by 0 bases and J by 10 bases; unmatched bases: 10. Per the germline V gene, CDR1 is SGHRS and CDR2 is YFSETQ. The chain's CDR3 is CASSLVAGGNRSPLHF. For the CDR3, the DNA is TGCGCCAGCAGCTTGGTGGCAGGGGGTAACCGGTCACCCCTCCACTTT. The full variable domain, with the rest looked up from reference TRBV5-1 and TRBJ1-6, is KAGVTQTPRYLIKTRGQQVTLSCSPISGHRSVSWYQQTPGQGLQFLFEYFSETQRNKGNFPGRFSGRQFSNSRSEMNVSTLELGDSALYLCASSLVAGGNRSPLHFGNGTRLTVT.

Only a few counts were recorded for this clone. The chain combines TRBV3-1 (or the pseudogene TRBV3-2) with TRBJ1-2, with D possibly TRBD1 on 5 matching bases. Germline V gene data show CDR1 as LGHDT and CDR2 as YNNKEL (reference sequence). The CDR3 runs to 14 residues. V lost 4 bases to trimming and J lost 2 bases, with 11 bases between them. The CDR3 is CASSPKGPNYGYTF. In DNA form, the CDR3 reads TGTGCCAGCAGCCCGAAGGGACCGAACTATGGCTACACCTTC.

Worth noting for this clone: The sample has other DNA sequences that encode this CDR3 too. This chain links TRBV28 with TRBJ1-1; the D gene is possibly TRBD1 (6 bases). CDR3 length: 14 amino acids. Germline assignment: CDR1 MDHEN and CDR2 SYDVKM. Trimming stripped 0 bases from V and 4 bases from J, with 9 bases between. The CDR3 DNA follows: TGTGCCAGCAGTTTATGGGGGGCGAGCACTGAAGCTTTCTTT. Protein: CASSLWGASTEAFF.

The rearrangement links TRBV20-1 to TRBJ1-2; D not resolved. Per germline, CDR1 DFQATT and CDR2 SNEGSKA (reference sequence). V was pared by 3 bases and J by 6 bases, with 8 bases between. This CDR3 contains 11 residues. CDR3 residues: CSASRADGYTF. DNA for the CDR3: TGCAGTGCTAGTAGGGCAGATGGCTACACCTTC.

CDR3 residues: CASSLEKTWGSNQPQHF. In DNA, the CDR3 is TGTGCCAGCAGCTTAGAGAAGACCTGGGGGAGCAATCAGCCCCAGCATTTT. The chain is built from TRBV7-8 and TRBJ1-5, with D possibly matching TRBD1 (5 bases). The germline CDR1 and CDR2 sequences are SGHVS and FQNEAQ. This CDR3 region has 17 residues. Trimming took 1 base from V and 1 from J, leaving 14 bases between them.

This sequence joins TRBV28 and TRBJ2-3; tentatively, D is TRBD1 (5 bases). This CDR3 region has 16 residues. Germline V gives CDR1 MDHEN, CDR2 SYDVKM. V lost 5 bases to trimming and J lost 2 bases, with 17 bases between them. The CDR3 DNA sequence: TGTGCCAGCAGTCCGTGGACAAATGGGGCCACAGATACGCAGTATTTT. Its protein is CASSPWTNGATDTQYF.

The CDR3 protein is CASSGTGTGVEEKLFF. In nucleotides, the CDR3 is TGTGCCAGCAGCGGCACCGGGACAGGGGTAGAGGAAAAACTGTTTTTT. This chain joins TRBV9 and TRBJ1-4; TRBD1 agrees at 10 bases. The V gene's germline CDR1 is SGDLS and CDR2 YYNGEE. This CDR3 has 16 amino acids. V lost 3 bases and J lost 8; bases outside the gene matches: 10. Full variable domain (rest looked up from reference TRBV9 and TRBJ1-4): DSGVTQTPKHLITATGQRVTLRCSPRSGDLSVYWYQQSLDQGLQFLIQYYNGEERAKGNILERFSAQQFPDLHSELNLSSLELGDSALYFCASSGTGTGVEEKLFFGSGTQLSVL.

This sequence joins TRBV7-2 and TRBJ2-7; 9 nucleotides align to TRBD1. Germline V gene lookup returns CDR1 SGHTA and CDR2 FQGNSA. This CDR3 has 15 residues. The V gene end was trimmed by 3 bases and the J gene end by 4 bases; junction bases not matched to a gene: 7. CDR3 in amino acids: CASSLGQGIIYEQYF. The CDR3 DNA reads TGTGCCAGCAGCTTGGGACAGGGAATTATTTACGAGCAGTACTTC.